The following is a T cell receptor beta chain sequence with its context. Only in-frame clones appear in the TCRdb table, and some are missing; sequencing was by immunoSEQ multiplex PCR. Of over a thousand clones detected, roughly 30% appear once; the ten largest clones hold approximately 8%. The data originate from a study of T cells in localized non-small cell lung cancer. V was trimmed by 3 bases and J by 4 bases, leaving 12 bases between them. Per the germline V gene, CDR1 is SGHNT and CDR2 is YENEEA. The CDR3 has 14 amino acids. The source was lung tumor tissue, collected before any cancer treatment. This sequence was found in a male donor older than 55 with stage I squamous cell lung carcinoma. The V call is TRBV11-3, the J call TRBJ1-1; D gene unclear. CDR3 DNA: TGTGCCAGCAGCTTGGAAACCCGGGGCACTGAAGCTTTCTTT. This sequence encodes CASSLETRGTEAFF. Drawing the rest from reference TRBV11-3 and TRBJ1-1, the complete variable domain is EAGVVQSPRYKIIEKKQPVAFWCNPISGHNTLYWYLQNLGQGPELLIRYENEEAVDDSQLPKDRFSAERLKGVDSTLKIQPAELGDSAVYLCASSLETRGTEAFFGQGTRLTVV.